This section outlines one T cell receptor beta chain sequence together with its context. Which antigen it targets is not known. Within one base of it there is no much larger clone, and no base qualities were kept. This sample stems from a study of blood T cell repertoires in COVID-19 (TCRdb year 2020). About the investigation overall: Collaborator samples came from the United States, Italy and Spain and covered acute and convalescent phases of COVID-19. The material from the prospective study consisted of cDNA or gDNA derived from T cells, B-cell-depleted T cells, or PBMCs. The dataset comprised deeply sampled blood TCRbeta repertoires from subjects exposed to, actively infected with, or recovered from COVID-19. The repertoires were released in a freely available public database meant as a resource for research on the immune response to SARS-CoV-2. The samples were drawn from two sources: the first 160 participants of the ongoing ImmuneRACE study, and 1,254 subjects contributed by 6 global collaborators. Sample metadata almost always included a de-identified subject ID, COVID-19 status, age in years and sex. Where available, HLA class I and class II types were taken from metadata supplied by the sample provider and were not determined by assay-based typing. General study outcomes and caveats: Clinical and demographic metadata were provided uncurated, with the amount varying by source and participant.

TCRbeta CDR3 regions were amplified from genomic DNA using the immunoSEQ Assay, a bias-controlled multiplex PCR. As for the authors' bioinformatics: Nucleated cell counts per sample were estimated from amplification of reference gene primers within the assay. To quantify the absolute abundance of each unique TCRbeta CDR3 rearrangement, sequence reads were collapsed and filtered. For each sample, productive Simpson clonality was calculated as the square root of Simpson's diversity index across productive rearrangements. The source is immuneACCESS, and TCRdb retained only in-frame sequences with V and J called. Part of the clones is not carried over; for the studies checked, unresolved V genes explain less than half of this, and the remainder is unexplained. That table is the source of V, J and clone size, and D and trimming were worked out from the DNA. The sample data list some 320,000 clones, and less than 85% of these were observed just once. The ten largest clones represent under 2% of the sample.

V loses 1 base at its end and J loses 8 bases; junction bases beyond the gene matches: 4. Looking up the germline V gene yields CDR1 SGHTA and CDR2 FQGNSA. From cysteine to phenylalanine, the CDR3 is 13 amino acids long. Only CDR3 DNA is held: 39 bases, read in frame from base 1. In the prospective study, participants were about 18 to 100 years old, resided in around 25 geographic areas of the United States, and were enrolled through a virtual design. In the prospective study, cohorts were assigned on the basis of participant-reported clinical history obtained from a screening survey and a study questionnaire. A participant counted as exposed if, within 2 weeks of entering the study, that participant had been in contact with someone who had a PCR-confirmed or clinician-diagnosed COVID-19 case. In the prospective study, mobile phlebotomists collected whole blood, serum and a nasopharyngeal or oropharyngeal swab from each participant. Participants in the prospective study had the option to provide additional blood draws and questionnaires over a roughly two-month period. Prospective study blood samples were shipped either frozen or at room temperature before DNA extraction.

The sequence derives from a woman in her thirties who had been exposed to COVID-19. The chain links TRBV7-2 with TRBJ1-2, with 7 middle bases fitting TRBD1. Material for sequencing was PBMCs or T cells enriched from blood (not recorded which). CDR3 loop: CASSLGDRDGYTF. The nucleotide sequence reads TGTGCCAGCAGCTTAGGCGACAGGGACGGCTACACCTTC.